What follows is one T cell receptor (beta chain) and its context. This entry is derived from a study of radiotherapy plus CTLA-4 blockade in lung cancer. Study context: Of all patients, under 20% responded objectively and 30% to 35% showed disease control.

Repertoires were generated with immunoSEQ multiplex PCR, while TCRdb's copy carries only in-frame clones and drops some. The data contain about 53,000 clones, 84% of them seen just once; the ten biggest clones take up 4.8%. Germline CDR1 is MRHNA and CDR2 is SNTAGT. The V end lost 0 bases, the J end lost 6 bases, and 15 bases lay between the germline ends. The CDR3 length is 16 residues. The chain carries TRBV6-4 and TRBJ2-1; TRBD2 is a possible D gene (6 bases). The sequencing here drew on peripheral blood, taken from a patient treated with radiotherapy plus ipilimumab. The receptor was derived from a human donor with non-small cell lung cancer whose response to radiotherapy plus ipilimumab could not be evaluated. As DNA, the CDR3 is TGTGCCAGCAGTGACTCATTACGGGGGAGTCCCAATGAGCAGTTCTTC. Translating it yields CASSDSLRGSPNEQFF.